Listed below are T cell receptor beta chains from one sample, sequenced in a study of spatial heterogeneity in lung cancer. One entry per CDR3 protein results from TCRdb running MiXCR on the 5' RACE reads. The sample lists some 25,000 distinct CDR3 sequences, 9.5% to 15% occurring once. The source material was PBMCs, sampled at surgery. The source of these receptors is a female donor with early-stage non-small cell lung cancer. Both conserved end residues are part of each CDR3. Fields, in order: clone size, D gene, J gene, V gene, CDR3 DNA, CDR3 protein. The D gene is left open where the match is weak. Size values are once, few and many counts, or a class for expanded clones, and some rows have none.

size: many; D: NA; J: TRBJ2-7; V: TRBV6-2/TRBV6-3; DNA: TGTGCCAGCTCCTCAGCGGCAAGACCCTACGAGCAGTACTTC; CDR3: CASSSAARPYEQYF
size: many; D: TRBD2; J: TRBJ2-1; V: TRBV7-9; DNA: TGTGCCAGCAGCTCCAGGACTAGCGGTCTCAATGAGCAGTTCTTC; CDR3: CASSSRTSGLNEQFF
size: many; D: NA; J: TRBJ1-1; V: TRBV12-3/TRBV12-4; DNA: TGTGCCAGCAGTTTAGTCGAGCGGGCTGAAGCTTTCTTT; CDR3: CASSLVERAEAFF
size: many; D: NA; J: TRBJ1-5; V: TRBV20-1; DNA: TGCAGTGCCTCCCAGGAGGGGACCTATAGCAATCAGCCCCAGCATTTT; CDR3: CSASQEGTYSNQPQHF
size: many; D: TRBD1; J: TRBJ1-6; V: TRBV4-2; DNA: TGTGCCAGCAGCCAAGACCTCGGGACAGGGAATTCACCCCTCCACTTT; CDR3: CASSQDLGTGNSPLHF
size: many; D: NA; J: TRBJ1-1; V: TRBV20-1; DNA: TGCAGTACCCAATTTATGGGAACTGAAGCTTTCTTT; CDR3: CSTQFMGTEAFF
size: many; D: NA; J: TRBJ1-5; V: TRBV11-2; DNA: TGTGCCAGCAGCTTAGTAGGTGATCAGCCCCAGCATTTT; CDR3: CASSLVGDQPQHF
size: NA; D: NA; J: TRBJ2-5; V: TRBV20-1; DNA: TGCAGTGCTCAACACCAAGAGACCCAGTACTTC; CDR3: CSAQHQETQYF
size: many; D: TRBD1; J: TRBJ1-1; V: TRBV20-1; DNA: TGCAGTGCTAGACCGTACAGGGGGACGAACACTGAAGCTTTCTTT; CDR3: CSARPYRGTNTEAFF
size: many; D: TRBD2; J: TRBJ2-1; V: TRBV30; DNA: TGTGCCTGCGACACTAGCGGGAGGGCAGGGGAGCAGTTCTTC; CDR3: CACDTSGRAGEQFF
size: many; D: NA; J: TRBJ2-1; V: TRBV7-3; DNA: TGTGCCAGCAGCTTACGCCTCTTGGGAACAGACAATGAGCAGTTCTTC; CDR3: CASSLRLLGTDNEQFF
size: many; D: TRBD1; J: TRBJ1-3; V: TRBV6-5; DNA: TGTGCCAGCAGTTACCCCGGGACAGGGCTACAAAAATTCTCTGGAAACACCATATATTTT; CDR3: CASSYPGTGLQKFSGNTIYF
size: few; D: NA; J: TRBJ2-1; V: TRBV11-2; DNA: TGTGCCAGCAGCTTAAGGTTCGGGATGTCTAGCAGTAATGAGCAGTTCTTC; CDR3: CASSLRFGMSSSNEQFF
size: NA; D: NA; J: TRBJ1-2; V: TRBV2; DNA: TGTGCCAGCAGTGAAACGACAGGCGTCGGAGGCTACACCTTC; CDR3: CASSETTGVGGYTF
size: many; D: NA; J: TRBJ2-1; V: TRBV30; DNA: TGTGCCTGGAGTGTTGGTAGGGGGGGGAATGAGCAGTTCTTC; CDR3: CAWSVGRGGNEQFF
size: many; D: TRBD2; J: TRBJ2-1; V: TRBV9; DNA: TGTGCCAGCAGCCCAGAAGCCGGGACTAGCGGGAGGGGCATTCGAGATGAGCAGTTCTTC; CDR3: CASSPEAGTSGRGIRDEQFF
size: many; D: NA; J: TRBJ1-2; V: TRBV27; DNA: TGTGCCAGCAGTTTATCGTACGGCAGGGAGAACTATGGCTACACCTTC; CDR3: CASSLSYGRENYGYTF
size: NA; D: NA; J: TRBJ2-3; V: TRBV29-1; DNA: TGCAGCGTTTTCGGATCTAGCACAGATACGCAGTATTTT; CDR3: CSVFGSSTDTQYF